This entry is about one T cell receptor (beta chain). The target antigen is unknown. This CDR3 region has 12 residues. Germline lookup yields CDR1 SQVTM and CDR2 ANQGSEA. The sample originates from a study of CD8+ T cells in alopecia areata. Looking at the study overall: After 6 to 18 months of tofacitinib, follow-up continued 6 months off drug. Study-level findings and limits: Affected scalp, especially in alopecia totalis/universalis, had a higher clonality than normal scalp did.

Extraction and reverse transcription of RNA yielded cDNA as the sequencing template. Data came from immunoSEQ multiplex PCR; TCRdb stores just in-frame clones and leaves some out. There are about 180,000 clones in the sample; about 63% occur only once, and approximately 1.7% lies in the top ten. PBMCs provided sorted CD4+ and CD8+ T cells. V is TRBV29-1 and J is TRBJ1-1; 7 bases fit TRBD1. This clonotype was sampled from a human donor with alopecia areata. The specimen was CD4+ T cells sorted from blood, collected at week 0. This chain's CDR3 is CSATGVNAEAFF. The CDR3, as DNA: TGCAGTGCAACAGGGGTAAACGCTGAAGCTTTCTTT.